The sequence of this T cell receptor (beta chain) was determined in a study of radiotherapy plus CTLA-4 blockade in lung cancer. General study points: Radiotherapy was combined with ipilimumab, and tumor-derived TCR clones then expanded in blood.

Only in-frame clones appear in the TCRdb table, and some are missing; sequencing was by immunoSEQ multiplex PCR. The repertoire consists of about 39,000 clones, with 79% occurring once and the leading ten covering around 22%. To note about this clone: The antigen remains undetermined.

From germline, CDR1 is LNHNV and CDR2 YYDKDF (reference sequence). CDR3 size: 14 residues. The J segment lost 7 bases and the V segment lost 1 base, leaving 6 bases of the junction unmatched. The specimen was peripheral blood, collected from a patient treated with radiotherapy plus ipilimumab. The chain couples TRBV15 to TRBJ1-2; 7 nucleotides agree with TRBD1. The sequence derives from a human donor with non-small cell lung cancer that progressed on radiotherapy plus ipilimumab. As DNA, the CDR3 is TGTGCCACCAGCAGAGTGACAGGGTTGGTTGGCTACACCTTC. Translating it yields CATSRVTGLVGYTF.